This T cell receptor (beta chain) emerged from a study of T cells after yellow fever vaccination. Background on the study: Flow sorting relied on CD3, CD45RA, CCR7 and CD95 to obtain EM, EMRA, CM and Tscm memory subsets. Preparation of the low-cell-number fractions used SMART-Seq v4 Ultra Low Input.

Study-wide findings and caveats: Shared CD4/CD8 clonotypes were a small share, likely from convergent recombination. The day 0 sorted memory subsets showed almost all vaccine-responding clonotypes to be undetectable.

This clonotype has ten or more counts. TCRdb recomputed calls from the 5' RACE reads with MiXCR, one row per CDR3 protein. The sample holds 9,500 to 15,000 distinct CDR3 sequences, 5.8% seen once. Germline CDR1 reads SEHNR; CDR2 reads FQNEAQ (reference sequence). The CDR3 spans 13 residues. The V end was cut by 7 bases, the J end by 0 bases, with 8 bases between. The sequencing used PBMCs, either bulk or a sorted T-cell subset (CD4+, CD8+, memory, or dextramer-sorted; not recorded which), collected on the day of the yellow fever booster vaccination. This TCR came from a man aged 25 to 40 who received the YFV17D yellow fever vaccine. The chain employs TRBV7-9 and TRBJ2-3; D is undetermined. As DNA, the CDR3 is TGTGCCAGCATGGGCGGAAGCACAGATACGCAGTATTTT. This codes for CASMGGSTDTQYF.